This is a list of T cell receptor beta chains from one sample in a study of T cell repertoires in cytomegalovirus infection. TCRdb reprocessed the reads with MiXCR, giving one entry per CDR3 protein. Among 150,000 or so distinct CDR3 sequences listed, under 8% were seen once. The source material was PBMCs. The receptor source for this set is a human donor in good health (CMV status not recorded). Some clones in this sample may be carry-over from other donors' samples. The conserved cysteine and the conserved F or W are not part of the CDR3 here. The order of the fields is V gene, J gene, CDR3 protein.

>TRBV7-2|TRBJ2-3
ASTGVPFTDTQY
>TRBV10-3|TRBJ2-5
AISDRPQETQY
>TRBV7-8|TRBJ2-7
ASSLHPWTGTTYEQY
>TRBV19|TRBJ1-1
ASRSQSRSNTEAF
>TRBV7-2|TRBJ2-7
ASSPPSPYEQY
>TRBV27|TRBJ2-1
ASSAPYNEQF
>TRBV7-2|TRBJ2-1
ASSSRTAGGLLDEQF
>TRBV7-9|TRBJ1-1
ASSPAGTGGLTEAF
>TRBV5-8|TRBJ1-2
ASSLTGGGYGYT
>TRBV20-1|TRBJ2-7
SASPARSLHEQY
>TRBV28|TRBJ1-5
ASRSGVLGENQPQH
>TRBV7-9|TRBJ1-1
ASSFVVTALNTEAF
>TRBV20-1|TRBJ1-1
SARDPGGTNTEAF
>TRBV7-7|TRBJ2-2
ASSSAGGETGELF
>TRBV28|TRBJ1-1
ASSPRVVSEAF
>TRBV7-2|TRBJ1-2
ASSTIPGQYYGYT
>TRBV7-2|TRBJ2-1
ASSLIGLAGDEQF